The next 26 T cell receptor beta chains were all read from a single sample in a study of T cells after yellow fever vaccination (dated by TCRdb to between 2017 and 2020). The sample's treatment or condition label, decoded: live attenuated yellow fever vaccine strain. The library was produced with 5' RACE. This sample was sequenced with an Illumina NovaSeq 6000. TCRdb cleaned the public reads at Q25 with fastp, built clones with MiXCR and kept in-frame beta chains. CDR3 protein duplicates are merged, each entry listing the most common genes and DNA. This sample holds roughly 310,000 distinct CDR3 sequences; around 3.6% were observed only once. 23% of the sample is taken by the ten largest. The starting material was PBMCs, obtained on the day of the yellow fever booster vaccination. The receptors stem from a man between 18 and 35 years old who received the YFV17D yellow fever vaccine.

This clonotype was found a few times. The rearrangement joins TRBV20-1 to TRBJ1-2; D not resolved. Trimming took 5 bases from V and 3 from J, leaving 13 bases between them. The CDR3 extends over 13 amino acids. Germline V gives CDR1 DFQATT, CDR2 SNEGSKA (reference sequence). The DNA for the CDR3 is TGCAGTGCTGGATATGGGGAATACTATGGCTACACCTTC. The encoded protein is CSAGYGEYYGYTF.

This clonotype was seen a handful of times. The rearrangement joins TRBV19 to TRBJ2-5; possibly TRBD1 or TRBD2 for D (5 bases each). The length of the CDR3 is 13 residues. Germline V gives CDR1 LNHDA, CDR2 SQIVND (reference sequence). V lost 4 bases and J lost 4, with 10 bases in between. CDR3 sequence reads: CASSTAGRETQYF. CDR3 bases: TGTGCCAGTAGTACAGCAGGGAGAGAGACCCAGTACTTC. The whole variable domain, filled in from reference TRBV19 and TRBJ2-5, reads DGGITQSPKYLFRKEGQNVTLSCEQNLNHDAMYWYRQDPGQGLRLIYYSQIVNDFQKGDIAEGYSVSREKKESFPLTVTSAQKNPTAFYLCASSTAGRETQYFGPGTRLLVL.

This sequence joins TRBV11-2 and TRBJ2-5; no reliable D call. V was trimmed by 5 bases and J by 1 base, leaving 11 bases between them. This CDR3 is 14 amino acids long. Germline V lookup: CDR1 SGHAT, CDR2 FQNNGV. CDR3 bases: TGTGCCAGCAGCCCTTATAAGCTCCAAGAGACCCAGTACTTC. Protein: CASSPYKLQETQYF.

This clonotype was recorded at least ten times. CDR3 residues: CAISESTLRETGELFF. Written as DNA, the CDR3 is TGTGCCATCAGTGAGTCAACATTAAGGGAAACCGGGGAGCTGTTTTTT. The chain is built from TRBV10-3 and TRBJ2-2; D remains unclear. Germline CDR1 is ENHRY and CDR2 is SYGVKD. CDR3 size: 16 residues. Trimming removed 0 bases from V and 5 bases from J, with 13 bases in between.

CDR3 sequence: CASSLKGQGQGEAFF. The CDR3, as DNA: TGCGCCAGCAGCCTAAAGGGACAGGGTCAGGGTGAAGCTTTCTTT. The chain carries TRBV4-1 and TRBJ1-1; 9 bases match TRBD1. The CDR3 is made up of 15 amino acids. Unmatched junction bases numbered 10, after V lost 4 bases and J lost 7 bases. Germline V gene sequence: CDR1 MGHRA, CDR2 YSYEKL.

The rearrangement joins TRBV12-3 or TRBV12-4 to TRBJ1-2; no clear D gene. This CDR3 region has 13 residues. V was shortened by 7 bases and J by 5 bases, with 14 bases between the two germline ends. This CDR3 is CASKADWLYGYTF. CDR3 DNA: TGTGCCAGCAAAGCAGACTGGTTGTATGGCTACACCTTC.

This rearrangement joins TRBV24-1 to TRBJ1-6; D unclear. The length of the CDR3 is 11 residues. The germline V gene encodes CDR1 KGHDR and CDR2 SFDVKD. Trimming removed 8 bases at V and 9 bases at J, with 7 bases between. The CDR3 bases are TGTGCCACCATGATCGGTTCACCCCTCCACTTT. Translating gives CATMIGSPLHF.

The chain joins TRBV7-2 to TRBJ1-1; 10 nucleotides align to TRBD1. The CDR3 is made up of 16 amino acids. J gave up 3 bases and V 3 bases, and 7 bases lay outside the gene matches. Germline CDR1 is SGHTA and CDR2 is FQGNSA. CDR3 nucleotides: TGTGCCAGCAGCTTCGGTTCCGGGACAGGGGACACTGAAGCTTTCTTT. This gives the protein CASSFGSGTGDTEAFF. The full variable domain, with the rest looked up from reference TRBV7-2 and TRBJ1-1, is GAGVSQSPSNKVTEKGKDVELRCDPISGHTALYWYRQSLGQGLEFLIYFQGNSAPDKSGLPSDRFSAERTGGSVSTLTIQRTQQEDSAVYLCASSFGSGTGDTEAFFGQGTRLTVV.

This clonotype was observed many times. The V gene is TRBV6-4, the J gene TRBJ2-3, with 10 bases matching TRBD2. Germline CDR1 reads MRHNA; CDR2 reads SNTAGT. V lost 6 bases and J lost 2; bases outside the gene matches: 5. The CDR3 contains 15 residues. CDR3 nucleotides: TGTGCCAGCAGCCCAGCGGGGGGGCTCACAGATACGCAGTATTTT. Amino acid sequence: CASSPAGGLTDTQYF.

This clonotype was seen more than once but under ten times. V usage is TRBV6-5 and J usage is TRBJ1-2, with D possibly TRBD1 on 5 matching bases. This CDR3 has 15 amino acids. The germline V gene encodes CDR1 MNHEY and CDR2 SVGAGI. V was shortened by 5 bases and J by 2 bases, with 15 bases between the two germline ends. CDR3 residues: CASSLDSRENYGYTF. The CDR3 nucleotides are TGTGCCAGCAGTCTCGACAGTAGAGAAAACTATGGCTACACCTTC.

The sample holds many counts of this clonotype. The chain combines TRBV10-2 with TRBJ1-2; TRBD1 matches at 7 bases. Germline V gene lookup returns CDR1 WSHSY and CDR2 SAAADI. The CDR3 extends over 14 amino acids. The V gene end was trimmed by 5 bases and the J gene end by 5 bases; junction bases not matched to a gene: 8. The CDR3 loop is CASSNRGWQYGYTF. The CDR3 DNA follows: TGCGCCAGCAGTAACAGGGGATGGCAATATGGCTACACCTTC.

Only a few counts were recorded for this clonotype. The chain links TRBV5-4 to TRBJ1-1; 7 positions match TRBD1. CDR1 is SGHNT, CDR2 YYREEE, per germline (reference sequence). CDR3 length equals 15 residues. After removal of 1 base from V and 8 bases from J, the junction contained 11 bases not matched to a gene. Written as DNA, the CDR3 is TGTGCCAGCAGCTTGTCTTGGACAGGTCCTAGAGAAGCTTTCTTT. Translated: CASSLSWTGPREAFF. Full variable domain (rest looked up from reference TRBV5-4 and TRBJ1-1): ETGVTQSPTHLIKTRGQQVTLRCSSQSGHNTVSWYQQALGQGPQFIFQYYREEENGRGNFPPRFSGLQFPNYSSELNVNALELDDSALYLCASSLSWTGPREAFFGQGTRLTVV.

J is TRBJ1-1 and V is TRBV7-3, with a tentative D call TRBD1 (6 bases). Germline assignment: CDR1 SGHTA and CDR2 FQGTGA. V was shortened by 9 bases and J by 1 base, with 15 bases between the two germline ends. This CDR3 is built from 14 residues. The CDR3 DNA sequence: TGTGCCAGAATACAGGGAGGTGAGAACACTGAAGCTTTCTTT. Residues: CARIQGGENTEAFF.

This clonotype was counted at least ten times. The chain has TRBV5-1 and TRBJ2-7; possibly TRBD1 for D (6 bases). Germline loops: CDR1 SGHRS, CDR2 YFSETQ. Trimming took off 0 bases at V and 5 bases at J, with 12 bases between the two ends. CDR3 length: 14 residues. CDR3 sequence reads: CASSLAGASDEQYV. CDR3 nucleotides: TGCGCCAGCAGCTTGGCAGGGGCGAGTGACGAGCAGTACGTC.

This clonotype appeared a single time. The chain joins TRBV6-5 to TRBJ1-1, with 8 bases matching TRBD1. V dropped 2 bases and J dropped 4; count of bases not matched to a gene: 9. The CDR3 is made up of 16 amino acids. The germline V gene has CDR1 MNHEY and CDR2 SVGAGI. Here the CDR3 DNA reads TGTGCCAGCAGTTACCGGACAGGGTTTCGGAGCACTGAAGCTTTCTTT. Translation: CASSYRTGFRSTEAFF.

V gene TRBV14 combines with J gene TRBJ2-2; D ambiguous. V lost 4 bases and J 4 bases, leaving 10 bases between the germline ends. This CDR3 has 14 amino acids. The germline CDR1 and CDR2 sequences are SGHDN and FVKESK. The CDR3 reads CASSRQFSTGELFF. CDR3 in DNA: TGTGCCAGCAGCCGTCAATTCTCCACCGGGGAGCTGTTTTTT. Based on the CDR3 plus reference TRBV14 and TRBJ2-2, the full variable domain is EAGVTQFPSHSVIEKGQTVTLRCDPISGHDNLYWYRRVMGKEIKFLLHFVKESKQDESGMPNNRFLAERTGGTYSTLKVQPAELEDSGVYFCASSRQFSTGELFFGEGSRLTVL.

This clonotype appeared many times. The CDR3 nucleotides read TGTGCCAGCAGCCAAGGGAGCGGGGAGGGGGAGCTGTTTTTT. It encodes CASSQGSGEGELFF. The V and J genes are TRBV3-1 and TRBJ2-2; 7 nucleotides agree with TRBD2. Germline loops: CDR1 LGHDT, CDR2 YNNKEL (reference sequence). J was trimmed by 8 bases and V by 1 base; bases with no gene match: 4. This CDR3 is 14 amino acids long.

The sample holds a few counts of this clonotype. V and J are TRBV7-9 and TRBJ1-6, with D tentatively TRBD1 (5 bases). Germline loops: CDR1 SEHNR, CDR2 FQNEAQ (reference sequence). V was clipped by 2 bases and J by 4 bases, with 9 bases between them. This CDR3 contains 15 residues. The CDR3 here is CASSLSGQYNSPLHF. CDR3 bases: TGTGCCAGCAGCTTATCAGGGCAGTATAATTCACCCCTCCACTTT. The complete variable domain, with remaining parts taken from reference TRBV7-9 and TRBJ1-6, reads DTGVSQNPRHKITKRGQNVTFRCDPISEHNRLYWYRQTLGQGPEFLTYFQNEAQLEKSRLLSDRFSAERPKGSFSTLEIQRTEQGDSAMYLCASSLSGQYNSPLHFGNGTRLTVT.

This clonotype was seen more than once but under ten times. In DNA, the CDR3 is TGTGCCAGCAGTCTTCGGACAGCGCACACTGAAGCTTTCTTT. It translates to CASSLRTAHTEAFF. The chain employs TRBV6-1 and TRBJ1-1; D is possibly TRBD1 (6 bases). CDR3 length: 14 residues. Germline lookup yields CDR1 MNHNS and CDR2 SASEGT. V shed 5 bases and J shed 3 bases, with 13 bases lying between them.

This clonotype was seen more than once but under ten times. J is TRBJ2-2 and V is TRBV5-1, with a possible D match to TRBD2 (5 bases). The length of the CDR3 is 15 residues. Trimming left V 0 bases short and J 7 bases short, with 13 bases between. Germline-derived CDR1 and CDR2 are SGHRS and YFSETQ. The CDR3 reads CASSLGPEGSGELFF. CDR3 in DNA: TGCGCCAGCAGCTTGGGTCCAGAGGGCAGCGGGGAGCTGTTTTTT.

This clonotype was seen repeatedly, ten times or more. V usage is TRBV18 and J usage is TRBJ2-7, with no clear D. Trimming left V 4 bases short and J 2 bases short, with 12 bases between. Germline values: CDR1 KGHSH, CDR2 LQKENI. The CDR3 is made up of 14 amino acids. The CDR3, as DNA: TGTGCCAGCTCACTGCAAAATGGGGCCTACGAGCAGTACTTC. Protein sequence: CASSLQNGAYEQYF.

The J gene is TRBJ1-1, the V gene TRBV6-2 or TRBV6-3; possible D gene TRBD1, 6 bases. The CDR3 runs 15 residues. Trimming removed 0 bases from V and 1 base from J, with 9 bases in between. The germline V gene encodes CDR1 MNHEY and CDR2 SVGEGT. Here the CDR3 DNA reads TGTGCCAGCAGTTACTCGTCACAGGGGAACACTGAAGCTTTCTTT. Its protein is CASSYSSQGNTEAFF.

The chain is built from TRBV6-4 and TRBJ2-1; possibly TRBD1 for D (6 bases). V was pared by 6 bases and J by 8 bases, with 14 bases between. Germline loops: CDR1 MRHNA, CDR2 SNTAGT. This CDR3 is built from 13 residues. CDR3 sequence reads: CASSITGIHEQFF. CDR3 nucleotides: TGTGCCAGCAGCATAACAGGGATCCATGAGCAGTTCTTC.

The sample holds many counts of this clonotype. V usage is TRBV5-5 and J usage is TRBJ2-7, with TRBD2 as a possible D gene (5 bases). Trimming cost V 3 bases and J 3 bases, with 19 bases left between them. Per germline, CDR1 SGHKS and CDR2 YYEKEE (reference sequence). The CDR3 spans 16 residues. The CDR3 coding sequence is TGTGCCAGCAGCTCTGGCCCCCCGGGGAAATACTACGAGCAGTACGTC. It specifies CASSSGPPGKYYEQYV.

The chain's CDR3 is CASSQTHGTGLEKLFF. The CDR3 nucleotides read TGCGCCAGCAGCCAGACCCATGGGACAGGGCTAGAAAAACTGTTTTTT. The V gene is TRBV4-3, the J gene TRBJ1-4, with 9 bases that match TRBD1. Germline assignment: CDR1 LGHNA and CDR2 YSLEER. The J segment lost 8 bases and the V segment lost 3 bases, leaving 10 bases of the junction unmatched. CDR3 size: 16 residues.

This clonotype was observed at least ten times. The rearrangement joins TRBV12-3 or TRBV12-4 to TRBJ2-7; D is possibly TRBD1 or TRBD2 (6 bases each). This CDR3 spans 14 amino acids. Deletions cut 3 bases from V and 2 bases from J, with 11 bases between. The CDR3 nucleotides read TGTGCCAGCAGTTTTGCAGGGGAGGCCTACGAGCAGTACTTC. This encodes CASSFAGEAYEQYF.